One sample yielded the 9 T cell receptor beta chains listed below, sequenced in a study of beta chain features in type 1 diabetes. Every isolated RNA sample was fully reverse transcribed, so sequencing captured expressed TCRB transcripts. Assay used: immunoSEQ multiplex PCR; TCRdb lists only in-frame clones, some missing. Seen here are roughly 450,000 clones, roughly 14% observed once, and the top ten hold roughly 0.04%. What was sequenced was naive CD4+ T cells from blood. These receptors all come from a man aged 30-40 years in good health.

This clone was observed a handful of times. The chain recombines TRBV30 with TRBJ2-2; the D call may be TRBD1 or TRBD2 (6 bases each). Trimming pared 8 bases from V and 0 bases from J, leaving 13 bases between. Germline lookup yields CDR1 GTSNPN and CDR2 SVGIG (reference sequence). The CDR3 extends over 14 amino acids. The DNA for the CDR3 is TGTGCCGGGAACAGGGAGGCGAACACCGGGGAGCTGTTTTTT. This translates into CAGNREANTGELFF.

This clone was seen more than once but under ten times. The chain employs TRBV5-1 and TRBJ2-1; possibly TRBD2 for D (6 bases). The CDR3 has 15 amino acids. Per germline, CDR1 SGHRS and CDR2 YFSETQ. Trimming shortened V by 4 bases and J by 4 bases, and 15 bases separated the two germline ends. The CDR3, as DNA: TGCGCCAGCAGCAAGGACAACGGGGGTTACAATGAGCAGTTCTTC. As protein: CASSKDNGGYNEQFF.

This clone was picked up many times. The chain employs TRBV13 and TRBJ2-2; D is ambiguous. The ends were cut back, 4 bases at V and 5 bases at J, with 5 bases in the middle. The CDR3 is 12 residues long. The germline gives CDR1 PRHDT, CDR2 FYEKMQ (reference sequence). The CDR3 region is CASSSKTGELFF. DNA for the CDR3: TGTGCCAGCAGCTCCAAGACCGGGGAGCTGTTTTTT.

The J gene is TRBJ1-2, the V gene TRBV29-1; 9 nucleotides line up with TRBD1. V dropped 0 bases and J dropped 8; count of bases not matched to a gene: 7. Germline V gene data show CDR1 as SQVTM and CDR2 as ANQGSEA. The CDR3 spans 14 residues. The CDR3 DNA is TGCAGCGTTGAAGATCCGGACAGGGGTAGAGGCTACACCTTC. It yields the protein CSVEDPDRGRGYTF.

The V and J genes are TRBV29-1 and TRBJ1-1; 7 nucleotides align to TRBD1. This CDR3 contains 16 residues. V lost 7 bases, J lost 4 bases, and 18 bases stayed unmatched. The germline gives CDR1 SQVTM, CDR2 ANQGSEA. CDR3 residues: CSARRQGRNVGTEAFF. The CDR3 region has the DNA TGCAGCGCCCGGAGACAGGGAAGGAATGTGGGCACTGAAGCTTTCTTT.

This clone has just a few counts. The chain links TRBV27 to TRBJ2-7; the D gene is possibly TRBD2 (6 bases). The V end was cut by 11 bases, the J end by 5 bases, with 19 bases between. CDR3 length equals 13 residues. CDR1 and CDR2 from the germline V gene are MNHEY and SMNVEV (reference sequence). The CDR3 sequence: CAVSLGGSNEQYF. The CDR3 nucleotides read TGTGCCGTTTCGCTGGGGGGTTCCAACGAGCAGTACTTC.

This clone was seen a handful of times. V and J are TRBV7-2 and TRBJ2-1; no firm D call. The CDR3 loop spans 13 amino acids. CDR1 and CDR2 from the germline V gene are SGHTA and FQGNSA. Trimming took 5 bases from V and 7 from J, leaving 12 bases between them. Here the CDR3 reads CASSPRPGNEQFF. CDR3 bases: TGTGCCAGCAGCCCACGCCCGGGTAATGAGCAGTTCTTC.

The V and J genes are TRBV29-1 and TRBJ2-5; 9 bases line up with TRBD1. V trimming: 2 bases; J trimming: 3 bases; junction bases outside the gene matches: 1. CDR1 SQVTM and CDR2 ANQGSEA come from the germline V gene. This CDR3 has 13 residues. The CDR3 spells CSVERDREETQYF. In DNA, the CDR3 is TGCAGCGTTGAACGGGACAGGGAAGAGACCCAGTACTTC. Full variable domain (outside the CDR3, taken from reference TRBV29-1 and TRBJ2-5): SAVISQKPSRDICQRGTSLTIQCQVDSQVTMMFWYRQQPGQSLTLIATANQGSEATYESGFVIDKFPISRPNLTFSTLTVSNMSPEDSSIYLCSVERDREETQYFGPGTRLLVL.

To note about this clone: A much larger clone lies one base from this, so it may be a read error. The chain joins TRBV30 to TRBJ2-1; 8 bases match TRBD1. The V gene's germline CDR1 is GTSNPN and CDR2 SVGIG (reference sequence). The CDR3 length is 14 residues. CDR3 loop: CAWSWDRRYNKQFF. The CDR3 DNA is TGTGCCTGGAGCTGGGACAGGAGGTACAATAAGCAGTTCTTC.